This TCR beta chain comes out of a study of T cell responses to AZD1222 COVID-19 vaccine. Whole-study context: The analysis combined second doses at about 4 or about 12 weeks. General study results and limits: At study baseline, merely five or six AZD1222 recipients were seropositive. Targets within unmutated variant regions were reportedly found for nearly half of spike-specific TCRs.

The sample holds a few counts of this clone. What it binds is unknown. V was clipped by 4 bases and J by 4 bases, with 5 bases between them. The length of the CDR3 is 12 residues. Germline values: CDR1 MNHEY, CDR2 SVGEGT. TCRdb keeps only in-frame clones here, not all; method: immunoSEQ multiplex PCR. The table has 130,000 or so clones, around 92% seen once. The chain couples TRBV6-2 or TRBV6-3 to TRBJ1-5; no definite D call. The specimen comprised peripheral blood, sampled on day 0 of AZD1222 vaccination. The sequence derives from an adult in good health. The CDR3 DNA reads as TGTGCCAGCAGTTCTCCAAATCAGCCCCAGCATTTT. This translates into CASSSPNQPQHF.